This is a list of T cell receptor beta chains from one sample in a study of response to subunit inactivated influenza vaccine. MiXCR was run by TCRdb on the RT-PCR reads, yielding one entry per CDR3 protein. The table has 710,000 or so distinct CDR3 sequences, 15% to 19% seen once. The material was PBMCs from blood, obtained 12 days after vaccination. Receptor source: a man between 50 and 59 years old who received an inactivated influenza vaccine. Both conserved end residues are part of each CDR3. The D gene is left open where the match is weak. Clone sizes are given selectively: once, few, many, or a class where the clone is expanded.

V	size	D	J	DNA	CDR3
TRBV5-1	NA	TRBD2	TRBJ2-7	TGCGCCAGCAGCTTTACTAGCGGGGGAAAGTACGAGCAGTACTTC	CASSFTSGGKYEQYF
TRBV27	NA	TRBD2	TRBJ2-1	TGTGCCAGCAGTCATGGGACTAGCGGGGGAGGTGAGCAGTTCTTC	CASSHGTSGGGEQFF
TRBV27	NA	NA	TRBJ2-2	TGTGCCAGCATGGGCTACGTGAACACCGGGGAGCTGTTTTTT	CASMGYVNTGELFF
TRBV6-2/TRBV6-3	many	NA	TRBJ2-7	TGTGCCAGCAGTAAGGGCTACGAGCAGTACTTC	CASSKGYEQYF
TRBV27	NA	TRBD2	TRBJ2-2	TGTGCCAGCAGTTTAAAGGGACTAGCGGAGGTGACCGGGGAGCTGTTTTTT	CASSLKGLAEVTGELFF
TRBV29-1	few	TRBD1	TRBJ2-2	TGCAGCGTAACCGGGACAGGGAATGTTCGAGGCACCGGGGAGCTGTTTTTT	CSVTGTGNVRGTGELFF
TRBV2	NA	NA	TRBJ2-2	TGTGCCAGCAGCCCGGACCCGGACCCCACCACCGGGGAGCTGTTTTTT	CASSPDPDPTTGELFF
TRBV20-1	NA	TRBD2	TRBJ2-7	TGCAGTGCTAGAGATAGCGGGAGGGGCTACGAGCAGTACTTC	CSARDSGRGYEQYF
TRBV5-5	few	TRBD1	TRBJ2-7	TGTGCCAGCAGCCTCAGGGGGCCTTACGAGCAGTACTTC	CASSLRGPYEQYF
TRBV7-8	few	TRBD2	TRBJ2-4	TGTGCCAGCAGCTCCGGGGGGAGGGTAGCCAAAAACATTCAGTACTTC	CASSSGGRVAKNIQYF
TRBV28	few	NA	TRBJ1-5	TGTGCCAGCACGGAACCGGATAGCAATCAGCCCCAGCATTTT	CASTEPDSNQPQHF
TRBV6-1	few	NA	TRBJ1-1	TGTGCCAGCAGCCTACATGGGGCGGGCACTGAAGCTTTCTTT	CASSLHGAGTEAFF
TRBV5-6	NA	NA	TRBJ2-2	TGTGCCAGCAGGGGCACCCCGAACACCGGGGAGCTGTTTTTT	CASRGTPNTGELFF
TRBV6-2/TRBV6-3	few	NA	TRBJ2-3	TGTGCCAGCAGTTACTCGCCAGGGGCTCCCACAGATACGCAGTATTTT	CASSYSPGAPTDTQYF
TRBV12-3/TRBV12-4	few	NA	TRBJ1-1	TGTGCCAGCAGTTCCCGGACGTACACTGAAGCTTTCTTT	CASSSRTYTEAFF
TRBV6-1	NA	NA	TRBJ1-2	TGTGCCAGCAGCTCCGACAGCCACTATGGCTACACCTTC	CASSSDSHYGYTF
TRBV6-2/TRBV6-3	few	NA	TRBJ1-2	TGTGCCAGCAGTCCAGGCGGCAGGGTCGGCTACACCTTC	CASSPGGRVGYTF
TRBV6-5	NA	TRBD1	TRBJ2-2	TGTGCCAGCAGCTATGGCCGGGACAGGGTCAGAACCGGGGAGCTGTTTTTT	CASSYGRDRVRTGELFF
TRBV7-9	few	TRBD2	TRBJ2-3	TGTGCCAGCAGCTACCCGACTAGCGGGAGAGATACGCAGTATTTT	CASSYPTSGRDTQYF
TRBV20-1	few	NA	TRBJ2-7	TGCAGTGCTAGAGATGGCAGTGTAGACTACGAGCAGTACTTC	CSARDGSVDYEQYF
TRBV5-1	NA	NA	TRBJ2-6	TGCGCCAGCAGCTTCGTCAGTGGGGCCAACGTCCTGACTTTC	CASSFVSGANVLTF
TRBV7-2	few	NA	TRBJ2-7	TGTGCCAGCAGCTTATCGTTCCAGGGGAACGAGCAGTACTTC	CASSLSFQGNEQYF
TRBV29-1	many	NA	TRBJ2-3	TGCAGCGTTGGTACAGATACGCAGTATTTT	CSVGTDTQYF
TRBV3-1	NA	NA	TRBJ2-5	TGTGCCAGCAGCCAAGGACAGGCGGGTCAGACCCAGTACTTC	CASSQGQAGQTQYF
TRBV12-3/TRBV12-4	few	NA	TRBJ2-2	TGTGCCAGCAGTACCCAAAGGGACACCGGGGAGCTGTTTTTT	CASSTQRDTGELFF
TRBV7-2	NA	NA	TRBJ2-4	TGTGCCAGCAGCTTAGCCGCCACAGTCCTTAAAAACATTCAGTACTTC	CASSLAATVLKNIQYF
TRBV7-8	many	TRBD2	TRBJ2-5	TGTGCCAGCGGCGGGGGACTGTACCAAGAGACCCAGTACTTC	CASGGGLYQETQYF
TRBV14	NA	NA	TRBJ2-7	TGTGCCAGCAGCCCCCGACTAGTATCCTACGAGCAGTACTTC	CASSPRLVSYEQYF
TRBV5-1	few	TRBD2	TRBJ2-5	TGCGCCAGCAGAGATACTAGCGCCCAAGAGACCCAGTACTTC	CASRDTSAQETQYF
TRBV20-1	few	TRBD2	TRBJ2-3	TGCAGTGCTAGAGTTCTAGCGGCTAGCACAGATACGCAGTATTTT	CSARVLAASTDTQYF
TRBV29-1	NA	NA	TRBJ2-3	TGCAGCGCCTCTCCGGCGGGGGCCTCAGATACGCAGTATTTT	CSASPAGASDTQYF
TRBV7-2	NA	TRBD1	TRBJ1-6	TGTGCCAGCAGCTTAGCCGGGACAGGGGATAATTCACCCCTCCACTTT	CASSLAGTGDNSPLHF
TRBV15	few	TRBD2	TRBJ2-7	TGTGCCACCAGCAACAAAAAGGGCAGCGGGAGCTACGAGCAGTACTTC	CATSNKKGSGSYEQYF
TRBV10-3	few	TRBD1	TRBJ2-2	TGTGCCATCGCGACAGGGGGCTCTCTGCGGGCTAGGGTATCCGGGGAGCTGTTTTTT	CAIATGGSLRARVSGELFF
TRBV29-1	few	TRBD2	TRBJ2-2	TGCAGCGTCCTAGCGGGGGTGAACACCGGGGAGCTGTTTTTT	CSVLAGVNTGELFF
TRBV10-3	NA	TRBD2	TRBJ2-3	TGTGCCTTCAGCCCTGGTGCGAGCGGGAGAGGCCCAGATACGCAGTATTTT	CAFSPGASGRGPDTQYF
TRBV7-2	few	TRBD2	TRBJ2-2	TGTGCCAGCAGAACTAGCGGGAGCACCGGGGAGCTGTTTTTT	CASRTSGSTGELFF
TRBV19	NA	TRBD2	TRBJ2-7	TGTGCCAGTAGTATTATGCGGGGGGACTCCTACGAGCAGTACTTC	CASSIMRGDSYEQYF
TRBV11-3	NA	NA	TRBJ2-5	TGTGCCAGCAGCTTAGGACATCTAGAGGGAGAGACCCAGTACTTC	CASSLGHLEGETQYF
TRBV7-2	few	NA	TRBJ2-3	TGTGCCAGCAGCTTAGGGGGGGGGCCGGCAGATACGCAGTATTTT	CASSLGGGPADTQYF
TRBV10-2	few	NA	TRBJ1-1	TGCGCCAGCAGGCTGGGGGGTCTGGGGACGGCTCCTTACACTGAAGCTTTCTTT	CASRLGGLGTAPYTEAFF
TRBV5-6	many	NA	TRBJ2-1	TGTGCCAGCAGCTTGGGGCGGGGTGGGTACAATGAGCAGTTCTTC	CASSLGRGGYNEQFF
TRBV29-1	few	TRBD2	TRBJ2-3	TGCAGCGTTGAAGAAGCGGGGGGGGCCGTGGGCACGCAGTATTTT	CSVEEAGGAVGTQYF
TRBV7-8	NA	NA	TRBJ1-1	TGTGCCAGCAGCTTAGCCCGACAGTATGAAGCTTTCTTT	CASSLARQYEAFF
TRBV7-9	NA	NA	TRBJ2-1	TGTGCCAGCAGCTTAGCCCTCTACAATGAGCACTTCTTC	CASSLALYNEHFF
TRBV7-2	NA	TRBD2	TRBJ2-3	TGTGCCAGCAGCGAGTCTTCGGGAGGGTGGGCAGATACGCAGTATTTT	CASSESSGGWADTQYF
TRBV5-1	few	NA	TRBJ2-7	TGCGCCAGCAGCTTGGATGGGTTTTCGTACGAGCAGTACTTC	CASSLDGFSYEQYF
TRBV29-1	NA	NA	TRBJ2-3	TGCAGCGCTGGGATCCACACAGATACGCAGTATTTT	CSAGIHTDTQYF
TRBV12-3/TRBV12-4	many	NA	TRBJ2-1	TGTGCCAGCAGTTTAAATGCGAATGAGCAGTTCTTC	CASSLNANEQFF
TRBV29-1	few	NA	TRBJ1-1	TGCAGCGCTTACAGGGAATTGAACACTGAAGCTTTCTTT	CSAYRELNTEAFF
TRBV28	few	NA	TRBJ2-5	TGTGCCAGCAGTCGGCTAGGGAACCAAGAGACCCAGTACTTC	CASSRLGNQETQYF
TRBV29-1	few	TRBD1	TRBJ2-3	TGCAGCGTCCCCGGAGGACAGGGGGCAGGGTCAGATACGCAGTATTTT	CSVPGGQGAGSDTQYF
TRBV10-3	few	NA	TRBJ2-2	TGTGCCATCAGTGAGTTTCCCCCGGAGCTGTTTTTT	CAISEFPPELFF
TRBV29-1	many	NA	TRBJ2-1	TGCAGCGTTGATGATGGGCGGGAAGGGTATGAGCAGTTCTTC	CSVDDGREGYEQFF
TRBV6-5	NA	NA	TRBJ1-2	TGTGCCACACAGGGAAACTATGGCTACACCTTC	CATQGNYGYTF
TRBV5-1	NA	NA	TRBJ1-1	TGCGCCAGCAGCTTGGAATGGGGGCCTAACACTGAAGCTTTCTTT	CASSLEWGPNTEAFF
TRBV5-1	many	NA	TRBJ2-3	TGCGCCAGCTATTTTAGGGGTACGCAGTATTTT	CASYFRGTQYF